The 8 T cell receptor beta chains listed next were all sequenced from one sample in a study of shared clonotypes between healthy human individuals. Libraries were prepared by immunoSEQ multiplex PCR; TCRdb keeps only in-frame clonotypes and omits some of them. The table lists about 1.5 million clones, 98% of them singletons. What was sequenced was naive CD4+ T cells sorted from blood. The sample's subset: CD45RA+ positively selected. Every receptor here comes from a man aged 25-40 years in good health.

The chain employs TRBV7-6 and TRBJ2-3; D gene unclear. CDR1 SGHVS and CDR2 FNYEAQ come from the germline V gene. Trimming shortened V by 2 bases and J by 5 bases, and 11 bases separated the two germline ends. The CDR3 runs to 14 residues. The DNA for the CDR3 is TGTGCCAGCAGCTTAAGTCCTACGGGAGATACGCAGTATTTT. Translated, it gives CASSLSPTGDTQYF.

The rearrangement uses TRBV19 and TRBJ2-7, with TRBD1 matching 7 bases. J lost 2 bases, V lost 0 bases, and 7 bases had no gene match. The CDR3 is 16 amino acids. CDR1 and CDR2 (germline): LNHDA, SQIVND (reference sequence). The CDR3 loop reads CASSIDSTGRTYEQYF. In DNA form, the CDR3 reads TGTGCCAGTAGTATAGACTCGACAGGGAGAACCTACGAGCAGTACTTC.

The rearrangement uses TRBV28 and TRBJ1-2; D is possibly TRBD1 (5 bases). The germline V and J ends were trimmed by 5 bases and 4 bases, with 14 bases remaining between them. The CDR3 runs 14 residues. Germline CDR1 reads MDHEN; CDR2 reads SYDVKM. The CDR3 region is CASSVGGASYGYTF. CDR3 DNA: TGTGCCAGCAGTGTAGGCGGGGCCAGCTATGGCTACACCTTC.

The chain couples TRBV10-1 to TRBJ1-1, with no clear D. The CDR3 totals 14 residues. CDR1 WNHNN and CDR2 SYGVQD come from the germline V gene (reference sequence). V lost 5 bases to trimming and J lost 1 base, with 11 bases between them. CDR3 sequence (DNA): TGCGCCAGCAGTTCCCGGGCCTCGAACACTGAAGCTTTCTTT. As protein: CASSSRASNTEAFF.

The V and J genes are TRBV5-5 and TRBJ2-7; TRBD2 matches 15 bases. From germline, CDR1 is SGHKS and CDR2 YYEKEE (reference sequence). V shed 4 bases and J 2 bases; nucleotides not matched to a gene: 10. CDR3 size: 18 residues. As DNA, the CDR3 is TGTGCCAGCAGCCTGGAGGGACTAGCGGGAGGACAGCCCTACGAGCAGTACTTC. This sequence encodes CASSLEGLAGGQPYEQYF.

This chain links TRBV11-2 with TRBJ1-1, with D unclear. Germline V gene data show CDR1 as SGHAT and CDR2 as FQNNGV. The V and J ends lost 2 bases and 1 base respectively, with 5 bases between them. The CDR3 consists of 13 residues. CDR3 protein: CASSLPGNTEAFF. CDR3 sequence (DNA): TGTGCCAGCAGCTTACCTGGGAACACTGAAGCTTTCTTT.

The chain combines TRBV5-4 with TRBJ2-1; no clear D gene. Germline-derived CDR1 and CDR2 are SGHNT and YYREEE (reference sequence). This CDR3 region has 11 residues. Trimming stripped 5 bases from V and 8 bases from J, with 8 bases between. The CDR3 spells CASRADDEQFF. The CDR3 nucleotides are TGTGCCAGCAGGGCTGACGATGAGCAGTTCTTC. Based on the CDR3 plus reference TRBV5-4 and TRBJ2-1, the full variable domain is ETGVTQSPTHLIKTRGQQVTLRCSSQSGHNTVSWYQQALGQGPQFIFQYYREEENGRGNFPPRFSGLQFPNYSSELNVNALELDDSALYLCASRADDEQFFGPGTRLTVL.

The chain carries TRBV28 and TRBJ1-5; D gene ambiguous. V lost 5 bases and J 2 bases, leaving 16 bases between the germline ends. The CDR3 consists of 16 residues. Per germline, CDR1 MDHEN and CDR2 SYDVKM. The CDR3: CASSPRLGGGNQPQHF. The CDR3 DNA reads TGTGCCAGCAGTCCTCGACTGGGAGGTGGCAATCAGCCCCAGCATTTT.